This T cell receptor (beta chain) was found in a study of blood T cell repertoires in COVID-19. As for the study in general: PBMCs, B-cell-depleted T cells, or T cells provided the cDNA or gDNA that made up the material.

In its sample, this clone was seen a few times. Clones were sequenced by immunoSEQ multiplex PCR, and TCRdb holds only the in-frame ones, with some missing. The repertoire holds about 190,000 clones, with approximately 79% as singletons. Germline CDR1 is SGHAT and CDR2 is FQNNGV. Trimming took 1 base from V and 6 from J; bases not matched to a gene: 3. This CDR3 region has 16 residues. The sample was peripheral blood. This rearrangement joins TRBV11-2 to TRBJ2-1; 13 nucleotides match TRBD2. The TCR comes from a woman aged 45-65 years with acute or convalescent COVID-19. This CDR3 is CASSLAGLAGVNEQFF. CDR3 in DNA: TGTGCCAGCAGCTTAGCCGGACTAGCGGGAGTCAATGAGCAGTTCTTC.